A single T cell receptor (beta chain) is shown here with its context. As yet, its antigen is unknown. The data originate from a study of cytomegalovirus exposure and HLA in healthy donors. Primers included in the PCR were 60 Vbeta and 13 Jbeta primers. Produced via immunoSEQ multiplex PCR; TCRdb's table is partial and in-frame only. The sample data list 65,000 to 85,000 clones. Whole-study findings and limits: A later analysis, which compared TCR beta chains of equal frequency, found the HLA-associated ones more clonally expanded.

Germline values: CDR1 GTSNPN, CDR2 SVGIG (reference sequence). Trimming removed 2 bases at V and 6 bases at J, with 11 bases between. This CDR3 has 13 residues. The sequencing input was PBMCs. The chain couples TRBV30 to TRBJ1-5; maybe TRBD1 (6 bases). The receptor was isolated from a female donor in good health and CMV-seropositive. CDR3 in DNA: TGTGCCTGGAGTAGGGGGGAGGGTCAGCCCCAGCATTTT. Protein sequence: CAWSRGEGQPQHF.